This T cell receptor beta chain derives from a study of identifying expanded T cells in peripheral blood. Study findings and constraints: Across healthy donors, higher total template counts meant significantly greater roughly 2-week count variance. Over around two and four weeks, about 15 and 19 clones changed, versus roughly 1.2 between replicates.

TCRdb's table, derived via immunoSEQ multiplex PCR, lists solely in-frame clones and lacks some. The repertoire holds about 94,000 clones, with approximately 88% as singletons. Healthy donors had no documented immune events, such as infections, while sampled. Concerning this clone: Its target is not known.

The germline CDR1 and CDR2 sequences are SQVTM and ANQGSEA. V was cut by 5 bases and J by 0 bases, with 11 bases left in between. The CDR3 consists of 14 residues. This TCR was sampled from a person aged 18 to 70 in good health. This chain links TRBV29-1 with TRBJ2-1; D may be TRBD1 (6 bases). What was sequenced was blood. The CDR3 DNA sequence: TGCAGCGTTCCAGGACAGAGCTCCTACAATGAGCAGTTCTTC. Its protein is CSVPGQSSYNEQFF.